These 16 T cell receptor beta chains were sequenced from one sample in a study of shared clonotypes between healthy human individuals (dated by TCRdb to 2018 to 2021). Receptors were amplified or captured by the immunoSEQ multiplex PCR assay. TCRdb stores this immuneACCESS table with in-frame sequences only. Part of the clones is absent; in the studies checked, under half of the shortfall reflects unresolved V genes, and no reason is known for the rest. This sample gives about a million clones in total; about 80% of them show up just once. Of the sample, 1.4% to 1.5% falls within the top ten clones. The specimen was memory CD4+ T cells sorted from blood. The cell subset or site label here, explained by the study, means: CD45RA-negative fraction. The receptor source for this set is a man between 18 and 35 years old in good health.

The chain is built from TRBV6-1 and TRBJ2-5; D not certain. The CDR3 contains 15 residues. V was shortened by 1 base and J by 2 bases, with 11 bases between the two germline ends. Germline loops: CDR1 MNHNS, CDR2 SASEGT. CDR3 region: CASSEGLTRQETQYF. The CDR3 bases are TGTGCCAGCAGTGAAGGGTTGACTCGACAAGAGACCCAGTACTTC.

The V call is TRBV10-3, the J call TRBJ2-3, with TRBD2 as a possible D gene (7 bases). The CDR3 is made up of 14 amino acids. The germline V gene encodes CDR1 ENHRY and CDR2 SYGVKD. V lost 7 bases and J 3 bases, leaving 14 bases between the germline ends. The CDR3 DNA sequence: TGTGCCATCATGGGGGGGCCGATAACAGATACGCAGTATTTT. Translating gives CAIMGGPITDTQYF.

The rearrangement joins TRBV15 to TRBJ2-3; 7 bases are a match to TRBD1. V shed 0 bases and J 0 bases; nucleotides not matched to a gene: 3. Germline lookup yields CDR1 LNHNV and CDR2 YYDKDF (reference sequence). The CDR3 runs 16 residues. The chain's CDR3 is CATSRDLGQSTDTQYF. The CDR3 bases are TGTGCCACCAGCAGAGATCTGGGACAGAGCACAGATACGCAGTATTTT.

This clone was counted only a few times. Other DNA sequences within the sample encode an identical CDR3. V usage is TRBV7-2 and J usage is TRBJ1-5; possible D gene TRBD1, 5 bases. V lost 5 bases and J 4 bases, leaving 9 bases between the germline ends. Per the germline V gene, CDR1 is SGHTA and CDR2 is FQGNSA. This CDR3 region has 13 residues. The CDR3 reads CASSIRGNQPQHF. For the CDR3, the DNA is TGTGCCAGCAGCATTCGGGGGAATCAGCCCCAGCATTTT. The whole variable domain, filled in from reference TRBV7-2 and TRBJ1-5, reads GAGVSQSPSNKVTEKGKDVELRCDPISGHTALYWYRQSLGQGLEFLIYFQGNSAPDKSGLPSDRFSAERTGGSVSTLTIQRTQQEDSAVYLCASSIRGNQPQHFGDGTRLSIL.

The rearrangement uses TRBV4-1 and TRBJ2-7; 10 bases line up with TRBD1. The CDR3 extends over 15 amino acids. The germline V gene has CDR1 MGHRA and CDR2 YSYEKL. V was pared by 4 bases and J by 7 bases, with 10 bases of the junction left unmatched. CDR3 DNA: TGCGCCAGCAGCCGAGGGGACAGGGGAGTCGGGGAGCAGTACTTC. It encodes CASSRGDRGVGEQYF.

The table lists this clone with a count of one. The CDR3 region is CASSATGGVNTEAFF. The DNA for the CDR3 is TGTGCCAGCAGCGCTACAGGGGGGGTGAACACTGAAGCTTTCTTT. The V call is TRBV5-4, the J call TRBJ1-1; 8 bases map to TRBD1. The V segment lost 4 bases and the J segment 0 bases; nucleotides outside the gene matches: 5. This CDR3 is 15 amino acids long. Germline V lookup: CDR1 SGHNT, CDR2 YYREEE (reference sequence). Full variable domain (remainder filled in from reference TRBV5-4 and TRBJ1-1): ETGVTQSPTHLIKTRGQQVTLRCSSQSGHNTVSWYQQALGQGPQFIFQYYREEENGRGNFPPRFSGLQFPNYSSELNVNALELDDSALYLCASSATGGVNTEAFFGQGTRLTVV.

V usage is TRBV19 and J usage is TRBJ2-2; possibly TRBD1 for D (5 bases). The CDR3 length is 13 residues. The germline gives CDR1 LNHDA, CDR2 SQIVND (reference sequence). Trimming removed 3 bases at V and 5 bases at J, with 7 bases between. CDR3 loop: CASSMSGTGELFF. The CDR3 nucleotides read TGTGCCAGTAGTATGTCAGGGACCGGGGAGCTGTTTTTT.

About this clone itself: The DNA is left out, because the CDR3 cannot be placed on it with certainty; the CDR3 is given as TCRdb lists it. This chain links TRBV28 with TRBJ2-7. The CDR3 region is 15 residues in length, termini included. Germline CDR1 reads MDHEN; CDR2 reads SYDVKM. The CDR3 spells CASSLGMGYSYEQYF.

Note on this clone: A read error may produce the germline difference seen at one junction end. The chain recombines TRBV5-5 with TRBJ1-6; possibly TRBD1 for D (6 bases). The CDR3 has 18 amino acids. The germline CDR1 and CDR2 sequences are SGHKS and YYEKEE (reference sequence). The CDR3 loop is CASSRAGQPVSDNSPLHF. CDR3 nucleotide sequence: TGTGCCAGCAGCCGGGCCGGACAGCCCGTCTCCGATAATTCACCCCTCCACTTT.

This sequence joins TRBV5-8 and TRBJ1-6; D uncertain. V lost 4 bases and J 3 bases, leaving 8 bases between the germline ends. This CDR3 spans 14 amino acids. CDR1 is SGHTS, CDR2 YDEGEE, per germline. CDR3: CASSTSSYNSPLHF. The CDR3 bases are TGTGCCAGCAGCACCTCCAGCTATAATTCACCCCTCCACTTT.

The chain carries TRBV7-3 and TRBJ2-7; no definite D call. Trimming shortened V by 5 bases and J by 3 bases, and 11 bases separated the two germline ends. The CDR3 sequence is 13 residues long. Germline V gene lookup returns CDR1 SGHTA and CDR2 FQGTGA. This chain's CDR3 is CASSPALGYEQYF. CDR3 nucleotides: TGTGCCAGCAGCCCCGCCCTGGGCTACGAGCAGTACTTC.

Remarks on this clone: This specimen includes other DNA sequences encoding the same CDR3. V usage is TRBV7-9 and J usage is TRBJ1-3; D gene ambiguous. CDR3 length: 13 residues. Germline V gene data show CDR1 as SEHNR and CDR2 as FQNEAQ (reference sequence). Between the trimmed V and J ends, which lost 3 bases and 3 bases, there was a span of 6 bases. CDR3 sequence reads: CASSFESGNTIYF. In nucleotides, the CDR3 is TGTGCCAGCAGCTTTGAGAGTGGAAACACCATATATTTT. Complete variable domain (other parts from reference TRBV7-9 and TRBJ1-3): DTGVSQNPRHKITKRGQNVTFRCDPISEHNRLYWYRQTLGQGPEFLTYFQNEAQLEKSRLLSDRFSAERPKGSFSTLEIQRTEQGDSAMYLCASSFESGNTIYFGEGSWLTVV.

This clone has a handful of counts. At one of its ends the junction is not consistent with the germline gene, which may arise from a read error. This chain connects TRBV7-9 to TRBJ2-3; 12 positions match TRBD2. This CDR3 region has 18 residues. In germline, CDR1 is SEHNR, CDR2 FQNEAQ (reference sequence). CDR3 nucleotides: TGTGCCAGCAGCCTAGCGGGAGGGCCCCGGTCGGGCACAGATACGCAGTATTTT. Translating it yields CASSLAGGPRSGTDTQYF.

The chain has TRBV11-2 and TRBJ2-7; D unclear. The CDR3 totals 13 residues. The V and J ends lost 6 bases and 0 bases respectively, with 9 bases between them. The germline V gene has CDR1 SGHAT and CDR2 FQNNGV. The CDR3 sequence: CASSPGNSYEQYF. CDR3 bases: TGTGCCAGCAGTCCAGGTAACTCCTACGAGCAGTACTTC.

This clone has a count of ten or more. This sequence joins TRBV28 and TRBJ2-2; D may be TRBD2 (5 bases). This CDR3 is built from 15 residues. The V and J ends lost 5 bases and 3 bases respectively, with 13 bases between them. Looked up from germline, CDR1 is MDHEN and CDR2 is SYDVKM. The CDR3 reads CASSTKWTYTGELFF. In DNA, the CDR3 is TGTGCCAGCAGTACAAAATGGACTTACACCGGGGAGCTGTTTTTT.

Note on this clone: Other DNA sequences of this sample code for an identical CDR3. The V and J genes are TRBV5-1 and TRBJ1-4, with 9 positions matching TRBD1. This CDR3 is built from 14 residues. J gave up 8 bases and V 4 bases, and 6 bases lay outside the gene matches. Germline-derived CDR1 and CDR2 are SGHRS and YFSETQ. CDR3 DNA: TGCGCCAGCAGCCCACGGACAGGGGAGGAAAAACTGTTTTTT. Translated: CASSPRTGEEKLFF. The full variable domain, its missing parts supplied by reference TRBV5-1 and TRBJ1-4, is KAGVTQTPRYLIKTRGQQVTLSCSPISGHRSVSWYQQTPGQGLQFLFEYFSETQRNKGNFPGRFSGRQFSNSRSEMNVSTLELGDSALYLCASSPRTGEEKLFFGSGTQLSVL.